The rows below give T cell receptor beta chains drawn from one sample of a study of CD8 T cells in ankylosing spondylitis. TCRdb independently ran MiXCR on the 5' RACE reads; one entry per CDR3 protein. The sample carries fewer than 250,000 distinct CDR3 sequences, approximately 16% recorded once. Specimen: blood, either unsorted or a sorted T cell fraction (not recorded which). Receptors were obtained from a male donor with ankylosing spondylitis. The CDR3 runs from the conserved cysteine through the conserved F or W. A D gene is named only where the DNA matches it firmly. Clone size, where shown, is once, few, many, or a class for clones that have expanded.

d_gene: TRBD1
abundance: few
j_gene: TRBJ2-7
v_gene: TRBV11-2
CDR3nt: TGTGCCAGCAGCCCGTACCCGACAGGGGGACCCTACGAGCAGTACTTC
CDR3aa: CASSPYPTGGPYEQYF

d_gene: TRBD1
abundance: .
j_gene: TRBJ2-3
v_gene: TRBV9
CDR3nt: TGTGCCAGCAGCGAACGGGACAGAAGCACAGATACGCAGTATTTT
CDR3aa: CASSERDRSTDTQYF

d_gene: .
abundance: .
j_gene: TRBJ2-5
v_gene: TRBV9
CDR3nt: TGTGCCAGCAGCGTGGACAGTATGGAGACCCAGTACTTC
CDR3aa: CASSVDSMETQYF

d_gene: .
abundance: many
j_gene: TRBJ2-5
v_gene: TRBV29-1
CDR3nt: TGCAGCGTTGTGAAGGGATACCAAGAGACCCAGTACTTC
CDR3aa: CSVVKGYQETQYF

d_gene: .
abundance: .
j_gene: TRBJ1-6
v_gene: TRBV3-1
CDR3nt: TGTGCCAGCAGCCAAGCAATACCTCGCCTACCGGGTAATTCACCCCTCCACTTT
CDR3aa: CASSQAIPRLPGNSPLHF

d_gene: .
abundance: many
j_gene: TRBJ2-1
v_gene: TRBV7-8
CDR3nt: TGTGCCAGCAGCTTATTGGGGCTGGGCAATGAGCAGTTCTTC
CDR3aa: CASSLLGLGNEQFF

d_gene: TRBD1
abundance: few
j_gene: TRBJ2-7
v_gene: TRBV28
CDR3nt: TGTGCCAGCAGTTCGACAGGGGAGGCCTACGAGCAGTACTTC
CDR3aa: CASSSTGEAYEQYF

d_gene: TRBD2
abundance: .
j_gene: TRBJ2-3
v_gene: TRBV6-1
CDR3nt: TGTGCCACCGGACTAGCGGGGGGTGCTAGCACAGATACGCAGTATTTT
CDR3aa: CATGLAGGASTDTQYF

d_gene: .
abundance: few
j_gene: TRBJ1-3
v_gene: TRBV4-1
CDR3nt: TGCGCCAGCAGCCAAGTACAGGACTCGGGGGACACCATATATTTT
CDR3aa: CASSQVQDSGDTIYF

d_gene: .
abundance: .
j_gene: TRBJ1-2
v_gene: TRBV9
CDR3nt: TGTGCCAGCAGCGTAGGGTTTGGTGAGGGAAATGGCTACACCTTC
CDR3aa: CASSVGFGEGNGYTF

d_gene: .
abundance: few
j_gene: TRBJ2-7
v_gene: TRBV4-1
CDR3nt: TGCGCCAGCAGCCACAACTCGCCCTCCTACGAGCAGTACTTC
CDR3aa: CASSHNSPSYEQYF

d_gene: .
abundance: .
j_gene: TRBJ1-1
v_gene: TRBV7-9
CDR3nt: TGTGCCAGCAGCTTAGTTGCCACTGAAGCTTTCTTT
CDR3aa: CASSLVATEAFF

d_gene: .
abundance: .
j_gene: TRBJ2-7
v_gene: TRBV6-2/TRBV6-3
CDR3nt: TGTGCCACTTTGAGGGAATTCCCGGGCTCCTACGAGCAGTACTTC
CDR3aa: CATLREFPGSYEQYF

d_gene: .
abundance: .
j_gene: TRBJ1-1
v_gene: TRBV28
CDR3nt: TGTGCCAGCAGTTTGCCGACAGAAGAAGCTTTCTTT
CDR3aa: CASSLPTEEAFF

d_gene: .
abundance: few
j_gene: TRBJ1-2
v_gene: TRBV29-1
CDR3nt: TGCAGCGTGCTAGGGATGAGTGGCTACACCTTC
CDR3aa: CSVLGMSGYTF

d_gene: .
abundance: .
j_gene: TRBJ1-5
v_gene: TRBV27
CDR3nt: TGTGCCAGCAGTTTTCAGGGGCCCGATCAGCCCCAGCATTTT
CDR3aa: CASSFQGPDQPQHF

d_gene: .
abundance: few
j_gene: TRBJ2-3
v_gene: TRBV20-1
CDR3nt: TGCAGTGCTAGTAAAGTGGGATTAGCTGCAGATACGCAGTATTTT
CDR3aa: CSASKVGLAADTQYF

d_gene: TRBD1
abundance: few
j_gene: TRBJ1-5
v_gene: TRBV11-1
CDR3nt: TGTGCCAGCAGCTTAGTCATTGGGACAGGTGGATATAGCAATCAGCCCCAGCATTTT
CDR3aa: CASSLVIGTGGYSNQPQHF

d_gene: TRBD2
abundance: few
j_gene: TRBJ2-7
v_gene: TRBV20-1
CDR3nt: TGCAGTGCTCCCGGGACTAGCGTCTACGAGCAGTACTTC
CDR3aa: CSAPGTSVYEQYF

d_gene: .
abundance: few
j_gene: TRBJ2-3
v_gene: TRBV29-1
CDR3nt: TGCAGCGTTGAAGAGGAAAGCGCTAGCACAGATACGCAGTATTTT
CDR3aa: CSVEEESASTDTQYF

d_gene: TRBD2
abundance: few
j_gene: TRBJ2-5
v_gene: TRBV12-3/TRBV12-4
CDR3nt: TGTGCCAGCAGTTCCGGGACTAGCGGCAAAGAGACCCAGTACTTC
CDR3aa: CASSSGTSGKETQYF

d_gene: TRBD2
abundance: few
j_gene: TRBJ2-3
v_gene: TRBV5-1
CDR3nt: TGCGCCAGCAGCTCGCGGGAGGGGGTCCTCACAGATACGCAGTATTTT
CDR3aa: CASSSREGVLTDTQYF

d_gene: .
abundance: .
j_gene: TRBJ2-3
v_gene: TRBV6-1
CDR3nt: TGTGCCAGCAGCCCCATGGCTACAGGGCCTAGCACAGATACGCAGTATTTT
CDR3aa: CASSPMATGPSTDTQYF

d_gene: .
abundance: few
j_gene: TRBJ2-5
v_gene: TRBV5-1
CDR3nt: TGCGCCAGCAGCGCAGACGACCCCCTCGGGGAGACCCAGTACTTC
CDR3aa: CASSADDPLGETQYF

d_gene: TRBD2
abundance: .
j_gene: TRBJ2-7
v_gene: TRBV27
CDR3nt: TGTGCCAGCAGTATCCGCGGGAGCTCCTACGAGCAGTACTTC
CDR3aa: CASSIRGSSYEQYF

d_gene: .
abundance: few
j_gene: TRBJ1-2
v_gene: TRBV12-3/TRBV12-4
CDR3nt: TGTGCCAGCAGTTTACGCGGGGTTGACTATGGCTACACCTTC
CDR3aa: CASSLRGVDYGYTF

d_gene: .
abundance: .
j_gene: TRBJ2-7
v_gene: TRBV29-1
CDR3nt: TGCAGCGTTGTCCCAGACAGCTCCTACGAGCAGTACTTC
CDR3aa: CSVVPDSSYEQYF

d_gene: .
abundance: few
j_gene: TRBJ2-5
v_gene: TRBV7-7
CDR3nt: TGTGCCAGCAGCTTAGAACTCCAAGAGACCCAGTACTTC
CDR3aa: CASSLELQETQYF

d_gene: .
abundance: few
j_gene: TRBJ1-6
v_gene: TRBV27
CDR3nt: TGTGCCAGCAGTTCCGACCGCTCACCCCTCCACTTT
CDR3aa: CASSSDRSPLHF

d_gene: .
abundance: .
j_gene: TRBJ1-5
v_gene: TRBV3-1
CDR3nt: TGTGCCAGCAGCCAAGGGGGCCATCAGCCCCAGCATTTT
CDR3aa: CASSQGGHQPQHF

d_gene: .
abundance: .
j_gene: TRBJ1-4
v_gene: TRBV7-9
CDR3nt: TGTGCCAGCAGCTCCACAGAATCAACTAATGAAAAACTGTTTTTT
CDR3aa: CASSSTESTNEKLFF

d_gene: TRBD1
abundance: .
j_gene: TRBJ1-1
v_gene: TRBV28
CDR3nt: TGTGCCAGCAGTTCGGACAGGAAGGGAAGAGCTTTCTTT
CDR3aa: CASSSDRKGRAFF

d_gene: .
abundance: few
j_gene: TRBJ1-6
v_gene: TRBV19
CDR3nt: TGTGCCAGTAGTATAACGGGGAGCTCCTATAATTCACCCCTCCACTTT
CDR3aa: CASSITGSSYNSPLHF

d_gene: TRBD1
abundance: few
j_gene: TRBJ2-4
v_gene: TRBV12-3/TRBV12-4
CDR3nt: TGTGCCAGCAGCCCGACAGGGTTCGCGCAGTACTTC
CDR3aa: CASSPTGFAQYF

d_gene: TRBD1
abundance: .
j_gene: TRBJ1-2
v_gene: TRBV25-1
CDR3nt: TGTGCCAGCAGTGAGGGACAGACTTCCTATGGCTACACCTTC
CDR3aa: CASSEGQTSYGYTF

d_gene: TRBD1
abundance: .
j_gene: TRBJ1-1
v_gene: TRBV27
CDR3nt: TGTGCCAGCAGGGACGGACAGGGTAACACTGAAGCTTTCTTT
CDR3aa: CASRDGQGNTEAFF

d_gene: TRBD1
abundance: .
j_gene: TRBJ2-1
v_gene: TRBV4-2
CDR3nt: TGTGCCAGCAGCCCTAGGACAGGCGGCTACTCCTACAATGAGCAGTTCTTC
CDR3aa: CASSPRTGGYSYNEQFF

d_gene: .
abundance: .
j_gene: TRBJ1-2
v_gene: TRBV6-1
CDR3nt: TGTGCCAGCAGTGAAATGGGGTCTGCTAACTATGGCTACACCTTC
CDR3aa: CASSEMGSANYGYTF

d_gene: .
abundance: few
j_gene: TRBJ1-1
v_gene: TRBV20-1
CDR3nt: TGCAGTGCTAGAGATCTAGGGCAGGCTCTCACTGAAGCTTTCTTT
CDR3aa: CSARDLGQALTEAFF

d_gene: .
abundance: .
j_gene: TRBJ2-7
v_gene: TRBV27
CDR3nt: TGTGCCAGCAGTTGGTCACCCTCCCTCGGGTACGAGCAGTACTTC
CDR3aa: CASSWSPSLGYEQYF

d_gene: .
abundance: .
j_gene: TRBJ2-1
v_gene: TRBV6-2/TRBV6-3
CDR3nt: TGTGCCAGCAGTTATGGTGATGAGCAGTTCTTC
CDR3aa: CASSYGDEQFF

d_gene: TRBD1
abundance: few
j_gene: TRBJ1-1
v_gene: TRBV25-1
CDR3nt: TGTGCCAGCAGTGAAACCCCGACAGGGTCGGTTACTGAAGCTTTCTTT
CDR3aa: CASSETPTGSVTEAFF

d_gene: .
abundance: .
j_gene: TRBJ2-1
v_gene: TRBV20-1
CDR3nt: TGCAGTGCTAGAGTGCCAGACCAACACGTAAATGAGCAGTTCTTC
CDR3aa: CSARVPDQHVNEQFF

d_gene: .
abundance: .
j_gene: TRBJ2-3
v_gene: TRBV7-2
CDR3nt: TGTGCCAGCAGCTTAGTCGGGCCGGAGGAAGATACGCAGTATTTT
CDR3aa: CASSLVGPEEDTQYF

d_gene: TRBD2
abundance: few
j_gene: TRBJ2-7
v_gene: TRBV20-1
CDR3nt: TGCAGTGCTAGAGGGACTAGCGGATACGAGCAGTACTTC
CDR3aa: CSARGTSGYEQYF

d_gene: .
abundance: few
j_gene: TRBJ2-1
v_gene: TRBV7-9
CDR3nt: TGTGCCAGCAGCCCTCCTACCGGGACCCTCTCCTACAATGAGCAGTTCTTC
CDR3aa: CASSPPTGTLSYNEQFF

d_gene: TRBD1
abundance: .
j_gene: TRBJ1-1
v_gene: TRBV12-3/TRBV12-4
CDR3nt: TGTGCCAGCAGCCCGACAGGGCATATCGTTGAAGCTTTCTTT
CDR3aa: CASSPTGHIVEAFF

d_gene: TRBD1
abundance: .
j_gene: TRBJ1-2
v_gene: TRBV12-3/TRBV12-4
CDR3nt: TGTGCCAGCAGTTTAGCCCTGTCCCGGGACAGGCTTGGCTACACCTTC
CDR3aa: CASSLALSRDRLGYTF

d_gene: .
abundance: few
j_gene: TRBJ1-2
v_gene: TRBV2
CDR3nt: TGTGCCAGCAGTGAAGCGCTTAGGGGGTACTATGGCTACACCTTC
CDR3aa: CASSEALRGYYGYTF

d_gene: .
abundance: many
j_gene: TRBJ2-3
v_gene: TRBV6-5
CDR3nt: TGTGCCAGCAGTTTGGGCACCCACACAGATACGCAGTATTTT
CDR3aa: CASSLGTHTDTQYF

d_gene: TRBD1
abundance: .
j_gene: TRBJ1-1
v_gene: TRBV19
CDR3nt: TGTGCCAGTAGCGGACAGGGCGAGACAGCTGAAGCTTTCTTT
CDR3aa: CASSGQGETAEAFF

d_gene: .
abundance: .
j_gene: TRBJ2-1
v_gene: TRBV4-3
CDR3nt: TGCGCCAGCAGCCAAGATTTCGTGACAGCCTACAATGAGCAGTTCTTC
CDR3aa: CASSQDFVTAYNEQFF

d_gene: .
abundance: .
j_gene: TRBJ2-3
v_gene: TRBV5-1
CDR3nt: TGCGCCAGCAGCTCCAGGGGTAGCACAGATACGCAGTATTTT
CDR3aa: CASSSRGSTDTQYF